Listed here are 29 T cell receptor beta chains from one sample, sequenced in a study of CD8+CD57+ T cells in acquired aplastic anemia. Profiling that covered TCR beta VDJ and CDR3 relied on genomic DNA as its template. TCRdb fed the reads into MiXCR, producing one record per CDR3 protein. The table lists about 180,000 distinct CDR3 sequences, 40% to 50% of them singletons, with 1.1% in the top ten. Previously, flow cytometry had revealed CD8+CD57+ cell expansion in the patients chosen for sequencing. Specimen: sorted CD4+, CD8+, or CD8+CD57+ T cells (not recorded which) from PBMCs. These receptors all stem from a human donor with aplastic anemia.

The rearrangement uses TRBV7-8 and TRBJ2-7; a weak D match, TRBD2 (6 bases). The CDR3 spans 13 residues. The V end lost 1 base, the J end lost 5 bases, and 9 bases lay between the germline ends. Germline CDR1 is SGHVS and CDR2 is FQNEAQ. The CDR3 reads CASSLGPGDEQYF. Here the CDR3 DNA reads TGTGCCAGCAGCTTAGGGCCGGGGGACGAGCAGTACTTC. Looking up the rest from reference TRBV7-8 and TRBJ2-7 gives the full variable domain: GAGVSQSPRYKVAKRGQDVALRCDPISGHVSLFWYQQALGQGPEFLTYFQNEAQLDKSGLPSDRFFAERPEGSVSTLKIQRTQQEDSAVYLCASSLGPGDEQYFGPGTRLTVT.

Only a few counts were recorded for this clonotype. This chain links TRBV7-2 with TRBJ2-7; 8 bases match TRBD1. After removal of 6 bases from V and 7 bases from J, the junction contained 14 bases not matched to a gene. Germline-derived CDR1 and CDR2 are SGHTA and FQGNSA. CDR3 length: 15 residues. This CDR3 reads CASSRLGQGLREQYF. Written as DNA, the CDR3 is TGTGCCAGCAGTCGCCTCGGACAGGGCCTAAGAGAGCAGTACTTC.

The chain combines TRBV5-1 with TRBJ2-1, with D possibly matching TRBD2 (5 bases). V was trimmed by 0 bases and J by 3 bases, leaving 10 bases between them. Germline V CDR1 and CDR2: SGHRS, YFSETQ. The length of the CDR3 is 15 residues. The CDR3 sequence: CASSLGETLYNEQFF. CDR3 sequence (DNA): TGCGCCAGCAGCTTGGGGGAGACCCTCTACAATGAGCAGTTCTTC. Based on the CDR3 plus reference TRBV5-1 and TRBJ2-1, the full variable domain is KAGVTQTPRYLIKTRGQQVTLSCSPISGHRSVSWYQQTPGQGLQFLFEYFSETQRNKGNFPGRFSGRQFSNSRSEMNVSTLELGDSALYLCASSLGETLYNEQFFGPGTRLTVL.

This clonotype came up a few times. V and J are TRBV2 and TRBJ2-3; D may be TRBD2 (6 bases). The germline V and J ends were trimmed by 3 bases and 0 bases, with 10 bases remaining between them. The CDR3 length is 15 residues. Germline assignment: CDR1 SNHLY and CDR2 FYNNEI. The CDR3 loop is CASSDSGLSTDTQYF. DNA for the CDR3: TGTGCCAGCAGTGATAGCGGACTTAGCACAGATACGCAGTATTTT.

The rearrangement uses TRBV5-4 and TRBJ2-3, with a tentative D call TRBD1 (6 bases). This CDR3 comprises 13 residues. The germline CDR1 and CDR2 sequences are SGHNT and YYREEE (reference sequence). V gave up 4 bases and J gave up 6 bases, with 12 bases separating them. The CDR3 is CASSQQGADTQYF. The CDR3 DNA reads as TGTGCCAGCAGCCAACAGGGAGCGGATACGCAGTATTTT.

The CDR3 here is CASSLNEYSTDTQYF. The CDR3 coding sequence is TGTGCCAGCAGCTTAAATGAGTATAGCACAGATACGCAGTATTTT. The chain combines TRBV11-2 with TRBJ2-3; D is unresolved. Trimming removed 2 bases at V and 0 bases at J, with 9 bases between. Per germline, CDR1 SGHAT and CDR2 FQNNGV. This CDR3 is built from 15 residues.

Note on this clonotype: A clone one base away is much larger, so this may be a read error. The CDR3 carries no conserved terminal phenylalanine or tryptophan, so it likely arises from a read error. Written as DNA, the CDR3 is TGTGCCAGCAGTTACGTGAGCAGGGGGTCAGGGACCCAGTACCTC. Translated: CASSYVSRGSGTQYL. The chain has TRBV6-5 and TRBJ2-5, with TRBD1 matching 7 bases. The length of the CDR3 is 15 residues. V lost 2 bases, J lost 7 bases, and 10 bases stayed unmatched. Germline assignment: CDR1 MNHEY and CDR2 SVGAGI.

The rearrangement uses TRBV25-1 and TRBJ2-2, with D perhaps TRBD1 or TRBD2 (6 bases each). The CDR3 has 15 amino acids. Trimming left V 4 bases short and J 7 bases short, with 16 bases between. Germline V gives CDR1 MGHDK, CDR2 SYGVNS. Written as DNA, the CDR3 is TGTGCCAGCAGTGGCCCGGGGGCCCTCGGCGGGGAGCTGTTTTTT. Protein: CASSGPGALGGELFF. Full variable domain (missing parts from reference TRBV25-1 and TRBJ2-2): EADIYQTPRYLVIGTGKKITLECSQTMGHDKMYWYQQDPGMELHLIHYSYGVNSTEKGDLSSESTVSRIRTEHFPLTLESARPSHTSQYLCASSGPGALGGELFFGEGSRLTVL.

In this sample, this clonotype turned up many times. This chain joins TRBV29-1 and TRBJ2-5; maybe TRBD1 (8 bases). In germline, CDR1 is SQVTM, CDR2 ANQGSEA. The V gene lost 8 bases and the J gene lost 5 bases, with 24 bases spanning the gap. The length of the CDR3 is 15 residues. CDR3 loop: CSSWGGRGPGETQYF. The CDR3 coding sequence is TGCAGCTCCTGGGGGGGCAGGGGGCCGGGGGAGACCCAGTACTTC.

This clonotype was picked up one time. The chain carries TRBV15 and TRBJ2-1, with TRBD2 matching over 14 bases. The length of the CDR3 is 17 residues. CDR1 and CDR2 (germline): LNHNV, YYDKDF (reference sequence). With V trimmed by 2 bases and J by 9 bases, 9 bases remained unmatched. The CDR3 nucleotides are TGTGCCACCAGCAGACCCATCGGGACTAGCGGGAGCAGTGAGCAGTTCTTC. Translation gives CATSRPIGTSGSSEQFF.

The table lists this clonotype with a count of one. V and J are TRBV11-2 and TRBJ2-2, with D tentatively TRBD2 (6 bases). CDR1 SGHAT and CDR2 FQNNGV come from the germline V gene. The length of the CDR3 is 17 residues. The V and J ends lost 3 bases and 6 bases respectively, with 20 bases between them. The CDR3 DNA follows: TGTGCCAGCAGCTTCACTCTGGGGCGGGAACGTCCCGGGGAGCTGTTTTTT. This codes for CASSFTLGRERPGELFF.

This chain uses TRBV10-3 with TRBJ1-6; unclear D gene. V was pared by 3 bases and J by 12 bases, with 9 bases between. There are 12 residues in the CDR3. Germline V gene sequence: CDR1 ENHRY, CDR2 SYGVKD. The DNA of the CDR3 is TGTGCCATCAGTGATTGGGCTGAACCCCTCCACTTT. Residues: CAISDWAEPLHF.

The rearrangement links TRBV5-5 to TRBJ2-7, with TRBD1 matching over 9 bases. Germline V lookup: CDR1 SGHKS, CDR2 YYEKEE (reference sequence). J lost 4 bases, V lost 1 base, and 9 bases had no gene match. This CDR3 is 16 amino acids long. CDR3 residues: CASSLYEGTGSYEQYF. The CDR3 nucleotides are TGTGCCAGCAGCTTGTACGAGGGGACAGGGAGTTACGAGCAGTACTTC.

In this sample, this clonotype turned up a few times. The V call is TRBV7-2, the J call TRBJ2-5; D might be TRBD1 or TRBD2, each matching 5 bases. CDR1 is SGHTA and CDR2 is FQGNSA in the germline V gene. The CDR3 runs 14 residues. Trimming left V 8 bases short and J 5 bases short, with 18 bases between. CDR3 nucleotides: TGTGCCAGCGGAGGCGGACAAGCAGGGGAGACCCAGTACTTC. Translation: CASGGGQAGETQYF.

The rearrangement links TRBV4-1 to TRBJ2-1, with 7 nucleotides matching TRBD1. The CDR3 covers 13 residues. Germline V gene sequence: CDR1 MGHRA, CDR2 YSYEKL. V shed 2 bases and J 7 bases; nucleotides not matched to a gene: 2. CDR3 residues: CASSQRQGNEQFF. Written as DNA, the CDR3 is TGCGCCAGCAGCCAACGACAGGGAAATGAGCAGTTCTTC.

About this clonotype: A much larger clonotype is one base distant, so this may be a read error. Here the CDR3 DNA reads TGCAGTGCTCCCTCGGGACTACTCTACAATGAGCAGTTCTTC. Its translation: CSAPSGLLYNEQFF. This chain links TRBV20-1 with TRBJ2-1; 7 nucleotides agree with TRBD2. The CDR3 loop spans 14 amino acids. Germline V gives CDR1 DFQATT, CDR2 SNEGSKA (reference sequence). J gave up 3 bases and V 5 bases, and 7 bases lay outside the gene matches.

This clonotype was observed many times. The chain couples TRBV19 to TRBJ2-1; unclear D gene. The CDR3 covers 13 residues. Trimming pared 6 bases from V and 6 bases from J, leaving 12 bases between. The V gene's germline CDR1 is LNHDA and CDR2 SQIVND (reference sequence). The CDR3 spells CASRTDLLNEQFF. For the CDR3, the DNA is TGTGCCAGTAGAACGGACCTGCTCAATGAGCAGTTCTTC.

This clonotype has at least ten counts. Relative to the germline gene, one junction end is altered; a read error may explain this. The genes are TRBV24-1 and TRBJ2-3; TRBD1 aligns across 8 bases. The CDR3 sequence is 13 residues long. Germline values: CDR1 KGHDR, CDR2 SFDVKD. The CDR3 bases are TGTGCCACCGGTGAGACAGGGGCGGATACGCAGTATTTT. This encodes CATGETGADTQYF.

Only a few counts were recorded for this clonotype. The CDR3 sequence: CASSQGQRGGEKLFF. The CDR3 region has the DNA TGTGCCAGCAGCCAAGGTCAACGGGGAGGTGAAAAACTGTTTTTT. The chain employs TRBV4-2 and TRBJ1-4; D is uncertain. The CDR3 extends over 15 amino acids. V lost 1 base and J lost 7, with 13 bases in between. Germline lookup yields CDR1 LGHNA and CDR2 YNFKEQ.

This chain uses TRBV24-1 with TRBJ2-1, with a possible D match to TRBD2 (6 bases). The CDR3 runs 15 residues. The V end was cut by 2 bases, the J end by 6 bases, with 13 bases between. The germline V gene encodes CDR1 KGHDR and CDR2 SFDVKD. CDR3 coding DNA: TGTGCCACCAGTGATTCAGGACTAAACGGCAATGAGCAGTTCTTC. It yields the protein CATSDSGLNGNEQFF.

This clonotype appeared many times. This chain's CDR3 is CASSTDRYEQYF. The CDR3 bases are TGTGCCAGCAGCACCGACAGGTACGAGCAGTACTTC. The V and J genes are TRBV5-6 and TRBJ2-7; maybe TRBD1 (6 bases). The CDR3 is 12 residues long. V lost 4 bases, J lost 4 bases, and 9 bases lay in between. In germline, CDR1 is SGHDT, CDR2 YYEEEE.

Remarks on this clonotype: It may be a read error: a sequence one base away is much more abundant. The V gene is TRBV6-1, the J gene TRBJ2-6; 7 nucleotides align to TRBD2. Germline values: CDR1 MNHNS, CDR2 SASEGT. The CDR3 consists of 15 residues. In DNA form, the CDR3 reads TGTGCCAGTACTGCGGGGGTATCTGGGGCCGACGTCCTGACTTTC. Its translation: CASTAGVSGADVLTF.

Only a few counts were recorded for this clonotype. In DNA, the CDR3 is TGTGCCAGCAGCTTAACGGTCAATCAGCCCCAGCATTTT. As protein: CASSLTVNQPQHF. The gene calls are TRBV7-3 and TRBJ1-5; D gene ambiguous. This CDR3 is built from 13 residues. CDR1 and CDR2 from the germline V gene are SGHTA and FQGTGA. V was shortened by 0 bases and J by 3 bases, with 3 bases between the two germline ends.

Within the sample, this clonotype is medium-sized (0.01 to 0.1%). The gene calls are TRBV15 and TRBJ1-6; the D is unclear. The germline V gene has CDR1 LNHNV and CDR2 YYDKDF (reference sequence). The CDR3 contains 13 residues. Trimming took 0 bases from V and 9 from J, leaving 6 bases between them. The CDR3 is CATSRDQISPLHF. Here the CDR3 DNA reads TGTGCCACCAGCAGAGATCAGATTTCACCCCTCCACTTT.

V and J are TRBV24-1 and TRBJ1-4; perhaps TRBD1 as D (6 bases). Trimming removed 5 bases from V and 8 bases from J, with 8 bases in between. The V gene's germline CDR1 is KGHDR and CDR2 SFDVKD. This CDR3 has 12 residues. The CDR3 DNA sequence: TGTGCCACCAGTGGCGGGGGCGAAAAACTGTTTTTT. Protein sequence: CATSGGGEKLFF.

The CDR3 region has the DNA TGTGCCAGCAGCTTAGGTCTTCCGGGACAGGGAGGGTCACCCCTCCACTTT. Translating it yields CASSLGLPGQGGSPLHF. V usage is TRBV11-2 and J usage is TRBJ1-6, with 9 positions matching TRBD1. V shed 1 base and J 10 bases; nucleotides not matched to a gene: 11. There are 17 residues in the CDR3. CDR1 is SGHAT, CDR2 FQNNGV, per germline.

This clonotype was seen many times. The CDR3, as DNA: TGTGCCAGCAGTTACTCCAACAAAGAGAATCAGCCCCAGCATTTT. Amino acids: CASSYSNKENQPQHF. The genes are TRBV6-6 and TRBJ1-5, with D unresolved. V was trimmed by 0 bases and J by 4 bases, leaving 10 bases between them. CDR3 length: 15 residues. Germline values: CDR1 MNHNY, CDR2 SVGAGI (reference sequence).

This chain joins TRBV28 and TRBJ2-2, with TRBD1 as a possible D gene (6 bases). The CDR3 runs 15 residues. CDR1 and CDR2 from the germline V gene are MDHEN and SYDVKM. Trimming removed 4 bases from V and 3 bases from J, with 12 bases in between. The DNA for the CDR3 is TGTGCCAGCAGTTGGGGGACATCATACACCGGGGAGCTGTTTTTT. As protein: CASSWGTSYTGELFF.

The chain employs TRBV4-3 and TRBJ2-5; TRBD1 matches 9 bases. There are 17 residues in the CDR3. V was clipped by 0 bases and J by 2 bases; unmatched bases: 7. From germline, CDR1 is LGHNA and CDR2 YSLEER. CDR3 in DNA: TGCGCCAGCAGCCAAGACCCACAGGGGGCCCAACAAGAGACCCAGTACTTC. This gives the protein CASSQDPQGAQQETQYF.